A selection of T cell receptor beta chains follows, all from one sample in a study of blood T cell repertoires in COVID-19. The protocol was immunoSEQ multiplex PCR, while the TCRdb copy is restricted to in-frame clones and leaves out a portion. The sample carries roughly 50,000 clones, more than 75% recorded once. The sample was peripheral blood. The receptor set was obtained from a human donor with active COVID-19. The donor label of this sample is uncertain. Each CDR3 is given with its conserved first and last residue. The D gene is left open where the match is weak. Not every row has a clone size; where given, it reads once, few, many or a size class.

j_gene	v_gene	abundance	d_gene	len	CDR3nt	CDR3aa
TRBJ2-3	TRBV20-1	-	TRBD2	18	TGCAGTGCTAGTCCTGGACACGGGACTAGCGGGGCCACAGATACGCAGTATTTT	CSASPGHGTSGATDTQYF
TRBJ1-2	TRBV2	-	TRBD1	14	TGTGCCAGCAGTGAGCTGAGGGGGCGGGATGGCTACACCTTC	CASSELRGRDGYTF
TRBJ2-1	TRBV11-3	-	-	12	TGTGCCAGCAGCCCGCCCGGCGGGGAGCAGTTCTTC	CASSPPGGEQFF
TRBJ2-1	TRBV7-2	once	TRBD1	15	TGTGCCAGCAGTCTAACCCAGGGGGCCTACAATGAGCAGTTCTTC	CASSLTQGAYNEQFF
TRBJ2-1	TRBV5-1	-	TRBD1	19	TGCGCCAGCAGCACCCCCCGGTTATCCGCAGGGGGCCGGTACAATGAGCAGTTCTTC	CASSTPRLSAGGRYNEQFF
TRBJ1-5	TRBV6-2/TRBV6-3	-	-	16	TGTGCCAGCAGTTACTCGAAAGGACTCTTGGATCAGCCCCAGCATTTT	CASSYSKGLLDQPQHF
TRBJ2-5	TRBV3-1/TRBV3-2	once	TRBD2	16	TGTGCCAGCAGCTCGGTTAAGACTAGCGGTGGGGAGACCCAGTACTTC	CASSSVKTSGGETQYF
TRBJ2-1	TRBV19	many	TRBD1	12	TGTGCCAGTACTATCGACAGGGTTCGGCAGTTCTTC	CASTIDRVRQFF
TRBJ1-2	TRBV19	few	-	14	TGTGCCAGTAGTCCAGACAGGCTCAGCTATGGCTACACCTTC	CASSPDRLSYGYTF
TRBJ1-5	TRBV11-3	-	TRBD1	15	TGTGCCAGCAGTCTTTCCCACAGGGGACTCCAGCCCCAGCATTTT	CASSLSHRGLQPQHF
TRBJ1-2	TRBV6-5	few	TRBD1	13	TGTGCCAGCAGTCGGACAGGGAGGGGTGGCTACACCTTC	CASSRTGRGGYTF
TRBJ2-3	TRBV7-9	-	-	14	TGTGCCAGCAGCTCGGAGGGACTCACAGATACGCAGTATTTT	CASSSEGLTDTQYF
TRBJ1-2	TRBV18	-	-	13	TGTGCCAGCTCACCCCTCGACAGCTATGGCTACACCTTC	CASSPLDSYGYTF
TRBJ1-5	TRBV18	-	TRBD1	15	TGTGCCAGCTCACCACCGACAGGGTCCCTTCAGCCCCAGCATTTT	CASSPPTGSLQPQHF
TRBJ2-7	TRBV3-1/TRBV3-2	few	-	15	TGTGCCAGCAGCGCTCGGCCGGGTCCTGGAGCCGAGCAGTACTTC	CASSARPGPGAEQYF
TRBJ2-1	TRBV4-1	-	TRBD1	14	TGCGCCAGCAGCCAGGACAGGGTTGACAATGAGCAGTTCTTC	CASSQDRVDNEQFF
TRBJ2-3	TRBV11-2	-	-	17	TGTGCCAGCAGCTCTGACCACCCGACAGAAACCCAAGATACGCAGTATTTT	CASSSDHPTETQDTQYF
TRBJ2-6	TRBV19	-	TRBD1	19	TGTGCCAGCAGTAGGGCGGGACAGGGAGAATTCTCTGGGGCCAACGTCCTGACTTTC	CASSRAGQGEFSGANVLTF
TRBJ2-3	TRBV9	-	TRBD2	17	TGTGCCAGCAGCGGCAGACTAGCGGGGGGGCTGAAAGATACGCAGTATTTT	CASSGRLAGGLKDTQYF
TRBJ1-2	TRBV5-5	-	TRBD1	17	TGTGCCAGCAGCCTCTGGACAGGGCCTGGTAATAACTATGGCTACACCTTC	CASSLWTGPGNNYGYTF
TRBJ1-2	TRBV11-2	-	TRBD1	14	TGTGCCAGCAGCTACAGTCGACAGGGGGATGGCTACACCTTC	CASSYSRQGDGYTF
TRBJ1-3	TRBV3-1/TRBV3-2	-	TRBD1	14	TGTGCCAGCAGCCGGGGACAGACTGGAAACACCATATATTTT	CASSRGQTGNTIYF
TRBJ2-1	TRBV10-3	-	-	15	TGTGCCATCAGTAGTACTAGCACTACCTACAATGAGCAGTTCTTC	CAISSTSTTYNEQFF
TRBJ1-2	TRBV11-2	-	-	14	TGTGCCAGCAGCTTATCTGGGAGCACGGGTGGCTACACCTTC	CASSLSGSTGGYTF
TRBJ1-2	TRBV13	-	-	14	TGTGCCAGCAGCTTAGCCGGGTTCGGCTATGGCTACACCTTC	CASSLAGFGYGYTF
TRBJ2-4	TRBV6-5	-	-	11	TGTGCCAGCAGTTCTGCGGACATTCAGTACTTC	CASSSADIQYF
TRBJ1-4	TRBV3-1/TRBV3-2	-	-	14	TGTGCCAGCAGCCAAGGAGGCAGTAATGAAAAACTGTTTTTT	CASSQGGSNEKLFF
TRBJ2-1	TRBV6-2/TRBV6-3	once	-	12	TGTGCCAGCAGTTCTAGTATCCATGAGCAGTTCTTC	CASSSSIHEQFF
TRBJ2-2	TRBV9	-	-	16	TGTGCCAGCAGCGTAGGCGGGCCAGCGAACACCGGGGAGCTGTTTTTT	CASSVGGPANTGELFF
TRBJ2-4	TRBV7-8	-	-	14	TGTGCCAGCAGCTTAGTAGAGGCCAAAAACATTCAGTACTTC	CASSLVEAKNIQYF
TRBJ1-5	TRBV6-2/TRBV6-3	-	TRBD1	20	TGTGCCAGCAGTTACTCGCAACGGACAGGGGTTCGGTATAGCAATCAGCCCCAGCATTTT	CASSYSQRTGVRYSNQPQHF
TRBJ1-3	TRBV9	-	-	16	TGTGCCAGCAGCGTAGCCCTGGGGCCGGAGGGAAACACCATATATTTT	CASSVALGPEGNTIYF
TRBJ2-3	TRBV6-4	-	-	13	TGTGCCAGCAGCGAACGCGGCACAGATACGCAGTATTTT	CASSERGTDTQYF
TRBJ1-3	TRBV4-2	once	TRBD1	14	TGTGCCAGCAGCCGGGACAGCTCTGGAAACACCATATATTTT	CASSRDSSGNTIYF
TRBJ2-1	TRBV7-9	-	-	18	TGTGCCAGCAGCTTAGCTAGACCCTCCAGCGCAATCGTGGGTGAGCAGTTCTTC	CASSLARPSSAIVGEQFF
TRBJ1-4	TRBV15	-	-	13	TGTGCCACCAGCATCCAGTTCAATGAAAAACTGTTTTTT	CATSIQFNEKLFF
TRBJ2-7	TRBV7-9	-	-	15	TGTGCCAGCAGCTCAATCGGGGGTCCCACCTACGAGCAGTACTTC	CASSSIGGPTYEQYF
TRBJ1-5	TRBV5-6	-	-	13	TGTGCCAGCAGTAGCTTCGGAGTTCAGCCCCAGCATTTT	CASSSFGVQPQHF
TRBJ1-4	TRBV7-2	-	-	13	TGTGCCAGCAGCTTAATTTCTCGGGAAAAACTGTTTTTT	CASSLISREKLFF
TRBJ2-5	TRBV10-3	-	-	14	TGTGCCATCAGTGTTTCCCGGGACAAAGAGACCCAGTACTTC	CAISVSRDKETQYF
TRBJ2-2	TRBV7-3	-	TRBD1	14	TGTGCCGGGCACAGGGGCAAGAACACCGGGGAGCTGTTTTTT	CAGHRGKNTGELFF
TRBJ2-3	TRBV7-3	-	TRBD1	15	TGTGCCAGCAGCTCCGACAGGGCTCGTTCAGATACGCAGTATTTT	CASSSDRARSDTQYF
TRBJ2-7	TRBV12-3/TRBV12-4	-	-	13	TGTGCCAGCAGTCCAGGGTGGGTAGGGGAGCAGTACTTC	CASSPGWVGEQYF
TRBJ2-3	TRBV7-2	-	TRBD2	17	TGTGCCAGCAGCCCCGACTTACTAGCGGGGGGAGCAGATACGCAGTATTTT	CASSPDLLAGGADTQYF
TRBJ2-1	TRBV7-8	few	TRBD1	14	TGTGCCAGCAGCTTAGGGGGGACAGGTAACGAGCAGTTCTTC	CASSLGGTGNEQFF
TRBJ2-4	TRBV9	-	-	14	TGTGCCAGCAGCCCGACAGTAGCCAAAAACATTCAGTACTTC	CASSPTVAKNIQYF
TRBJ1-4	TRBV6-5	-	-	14	TGTGCCAGCAGCACAGAAGCAACTAATGAAAAACTGTTTTTT	CASSTEATNEKLFF
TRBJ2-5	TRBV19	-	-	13	TGTGCCAGTAGTATGGGGCCACAAGAGACCCAGTACTTC	CASSMGPQETQYF
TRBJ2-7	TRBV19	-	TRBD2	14	TGTGCCAGTAGTATTACGGGGGGTAACGACGAGCAGTACTTC	CASSITGGNDEQYF
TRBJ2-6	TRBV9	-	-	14	TGTGCCACCACTTCAGGGGCTGGGGCCAACGTCCTGACTTTC	CATTSGAGANVLTF
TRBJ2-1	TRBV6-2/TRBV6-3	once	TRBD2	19	TGTGCCAGCAGTTACTCGAACTGGCAGACTAGCGGGGGGGCCCAGGAGCAGTTCTTC	CASSYSNWQTSGGAQEQFF
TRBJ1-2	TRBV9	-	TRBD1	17	TGTGCCAGCAGCGCCAGTTGGGGGAGGGGACAGGGAACTGGCTACACCTTC	CASSASWGRGQGTGYTF
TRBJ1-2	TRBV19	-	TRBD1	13	TGTGCCAGCTCGACAGGGGGCTTCGGTGGCTACACCTTC	CASSTGGFGGYTF
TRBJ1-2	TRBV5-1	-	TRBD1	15	TGCGCCAGCAGCCCCGGACAGGGGGCGGTTAATGGCTACACCTTC	CASSPGQGAVNGYTF
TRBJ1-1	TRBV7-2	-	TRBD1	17	TGTGCCAGCAGCGTAGCCGGTTCAGGGGGCGCATACCCTGAAGCTTTCTTT	CASSVAGSGGAYPEAFF
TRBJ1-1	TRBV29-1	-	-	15	TGCAGCGTTGGGGGTCTTCAGGGGTTGGGCTCTGAAGCTTTCTTT	CSVGGLQGLGSEAFF
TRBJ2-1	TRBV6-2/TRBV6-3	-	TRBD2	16	TGTGCCAGCAGTACCTCAGCGGGGGTGGCCAGCAATGAGCAGTTCTTC	CASSTSAGVASNEQFF
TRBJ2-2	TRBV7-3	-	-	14	TGTGCCAGCAGCCCCTCCCGGGACACCGGGGAGCTGTTTTTT	CASSPSRDTGELFF
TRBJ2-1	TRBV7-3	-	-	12	TGTGCCAGCAGCCGACCAGGGTCTCCCCAGTTCTTC	CASSRPGSPQFF